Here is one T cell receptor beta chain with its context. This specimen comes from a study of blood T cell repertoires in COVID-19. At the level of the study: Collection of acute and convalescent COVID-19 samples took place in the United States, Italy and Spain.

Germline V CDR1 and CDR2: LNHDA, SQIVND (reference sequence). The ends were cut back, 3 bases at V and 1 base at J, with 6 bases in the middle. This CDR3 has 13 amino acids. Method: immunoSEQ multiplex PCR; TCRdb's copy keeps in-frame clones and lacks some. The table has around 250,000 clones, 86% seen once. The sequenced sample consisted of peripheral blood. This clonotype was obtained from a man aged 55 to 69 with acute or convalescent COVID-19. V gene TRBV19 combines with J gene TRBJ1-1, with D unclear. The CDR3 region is CASSISGNTEAFF. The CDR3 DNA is TGTGCCAGTAGTATTAGTGGGAACACTGAAGCTTTCTTT. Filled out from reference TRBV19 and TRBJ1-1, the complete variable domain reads DGGITQSPKYLFRKEGQNVTLSCEQNLNHDAMYWYRQDPGQGLRLIYYSQIVNDFQKGDIAEGYSVSREKKESFPLTVTSAQKNPTAFYLCASSISGNTEAFFGQGTRLTVV.